This is a list of T cell receptor beta chains from one sample in a study of Ad26.COV2.S vaccination and SARS-CoV-2 variants. The method was immunoSEQ multiplex PCR; TCRdb's version includes in-frame clones alone and lacks a portion of them. The table has roughly 700,000 clones, roughly 90% seen once. This material consisted of peripheral blood, taken in a trial of Ad26.COV2.S vaccine versus placebo. These receptors all come from a person aged 18 to 59 who received the Ad26.COV2.S COVID-19 vaccine or a placebo. The CDR3 runs from the conserved cysteine through the conserved F or W. Fields, in order: V gene, D gene, J gene, clone size, CDR3 DNA, CDR3 protein. A D gene is named only where the DNA matches it firmly. Rows may omit the clone size; those that give it use once, few, many or a size class.

>TRBV2|TRBD2|TRBJ2-5|-
TGTGCCAGCACCGGGACTAGCGGGGGAGAGACCCAGTACTTC
CASTGTSGGETQYF
>TRBV29-1|-|TRBJ1-1|-
TGCAGCTCCGGGTCAGGGAGTGCTGAAGCTTTCTTT
CSSGSGSAEAFF
>TRBV7-9|-|TRBJ2-2|-
TGTGCCAGCAGCCGGACGGTCGCGAACACCGGGGAGCTGTTTTTT
CASSRTVANTGELFF
>TRBV30|TRBD1|TRBJ2-5|-
TGTGCCTACGGGACAGGGCCAGAGACCCAGTACTTC
CAYGTGPETQYF
>TRBV5-1|-|TRBJ2-5|-
TGCGCCAGCAGCTTGGGTCCGGGGGATGGGGAGACCCAGTACTTC
CASSLGPGDGETQYF
>TRBV24-1|-|TRBJ2-1|-
TGTGCCACCAGTGATGGCCCGAACAGACAGTACAATGAGAAGCAGTTCTTC
CATSDGPNRQYNEKQFF
>TRBV6-2/TRBV6-3|-|TRBJ2-2|once
TGTGCCAGCAGTTACGTGGGGGTTGGCACCGGGGAGCTGTTTTTT
CASSYVGVGTGELFF
>TRBV2|TRBD2|TRBJ2-5|-
TGTGCCAGCAGGCGGGAGGCCGGCCCCCAGACCCAGTACTTC
CASRREAGPQTQYF
>TRBV7-2|-|TRBJ2-7|-
TGTGCCAGCAGCTTAACAGGGCGCTCCTACGAGCAGTACTTC
CASSLTGRSYEQYF
>TRBV25-1|TRBD2|TRBJ2-1|-
TGTGCCAGCAGCGAGACCGGGACTAGCGCGGTTGAGCAGTTCTTC
CASSETGTSAVEQFF
>TRBV25-1|TRBD1|TRBJ1-4|-
TGTGCCAGCAGTGATCCGACAGGGAACGGGGATGAAAAACTGTTTTTT
CASSDPTGNGDEKLFF
>TRBV7-6|TRBD1|TRBJ1-2|-
TGTGCCAGCAGCCCTACAGGGGGCTATGGCTACACCTTC
CASSPTGGYGYTF
>TRBV5-1|TRBD2|TRBJ2-1|-
TGCGCCAGCAGCTTATTCGGAGGGAGGGGCGACAATGAGCAGTTCTTC
CASSLFGGRGDNEQFF
>TRBV7-7|-|TRBJ2-2|-
TGTGCCAGCAGCTACAGTCCCACGAACACCGGGGAGCTGTTTTTT
CASSYSPTNTGELFF
>TRBV5-1|-|TRBJ2-1|-
TGCGCCAGCACGTCCAGGGGTTCCTACAATGAGCAGTTCTTC
CASTSRGSYNEQFF
>TRBV12-5|-|TRBJ2-3|-
TGTGCTAGTGGTTACGGTACGAGCACAGATACGCAGTATTTT
CASGYGTSTDTQYF
>TRBV10-3|-|TRBJ2-5|-
TGTGCCATCAGGGGAGATCAAGAGACCCAGTACTTC
CAIRGDQETQYF
>TRBV29-1|-|TRBJ2-3|-
TGCAGCGTTGAAGAGAGGAGGCGGACCCGAGGCACGGATACGCAGTATTTT
CSVEERRRTRGTDTQYF
>TRBV24-1|-|TRBJ1-6|-
TGTGCCACAGGGAGGGGAGACACCCATAATTCACCCCTCCACTTT
CATGRGDTHNSPLHF
>TRBV7-3|TRBD2|TRBJ2-2|-
TGTGCCAGCAGCCCAACGGCGCTAGCGGGCTCCGGGGAGCTGTTTTTT
CASSPTALAGSGELFF
>TRBV3-1/TRBV3-2|TRBD2|TRBJ2-1|-
TGTGCCAGCAGCCAAGCCCTAGCGGGAGTCAAGCAGTTCTTC
CASSQALAGVKQFF
>TRBV9|-|TRBJ2-6|once
TGTGCCAGCAGCGTAGAGGGCTCACCGGCCAACGTCCTGACTTTC
CASSVEGSPANVLTF
>TRBV7-2|TRBD1|TRBJ1-5|-
TGTGCCAGCAGCCCCCTACAGGGGGATCAGCCCCAGCATTTT
CASSPLQGDQPQHF
>TRBV6-5|TRBD2|TRBJ2-7|-
TGTGCCAGCAGTCGACGGACTAGCGGGACCCACGAGCAGTACTTC
CASSRRTSGTHEQYF
>TRBV6-2/TRBV6-3|-|TRBJ1-1|-
TGTGCCAGCAGTTACTCACTTCCAGGGATGAACACTGAAGCTTTCTTT
CASSYSLPGMNTEAFF
>TRBV3-1/TRBV3-2|-|TRBJ2-7|-
TGTGCCAGCAGCCAAGCTTTCTACGAGCAGTACTTC
CASSQAFYEQYF
>TRBV7-2|-|TRBJ1-5|-
TGTGCCAGCAGCTTTAGGGGTGGGAATCAGCCCCAGCATTTT
CASSFRGGNQPQHF
>TRBV5-4|-|TRBJ2-2|-
TGTGCCAGCAGCTTGTGGCCCAGATCCGGGGAGCTGTTTTTT
CASSLWPRSGELFF
>TRBV12-3/TRBV12-4|-|TRBJ2-7|few
TGTGCCAGCACGGTTGGTAGCTCCTACGAGCAGTACTTC
CASTVGSSYEQYF
>TRBV7-8|TRBD2|TRBJ2-7|-
TGTGCCAGCAGCTTAGAGACTAGCGCCGAGCAGTACTTC
CASSLETSAEQYF
>TRBV18|-|TRBJ1-5|-
TGTGCCAGCTCACCAGTCGCGGCTTTTGACCAGCCCCAGCATTTT
CASSPVAAFDQPQHF
>TRBV30|-|TRBJ1-2|-
TGTGCCTGGAGTGTTGGGGACGCGTATGGCTACACCTTC
CAWSVGDAYGYTF
>TRBV6-5|TRBD1|TRBJ1-5|-
TGTGCCAGCATGGTCGGGACAGGGAGCAATCAGCCCCAGCATTTT
CASMVGTGSNQPQHF
>TRBV30|-|TRBJ2-2|few
TGTGCCTGGGAGCAGGGGATTTCGAACACCGGGGAGCTGTTTTTT
CAWEQGISNTGELFF
>TRBV7-2|TRBD2|TRBJ2-1|-
TGTGCCAGCAGCCTCACGAGATCAAAGCGGGGTGAGCAGTTCTTC
CASSLTRSKRGEQFF
>TRBV4-3|TRBD1|TRBJ2-1|-
TGCGCCAGCAGCCAAGAGGGAACAGGGGCAAATGAGCAGTTCTTC
CASSQEGTGANEQFF
>TRBV19|-|TRBJ2-7|-
TGTGCCAGTAGTATGAGGGGGGGATACGAGCAGTACTTC
CASSMRGGYEQYF
>TRBV24-1|-|TRBJ1-5|once
TGTGCCACCAGTGACGGGAATCAGCCCCAGCATTTT
CATSDGNQPQHF
>TRBV7-9|TRBD1|TRBJ2-7|-
TGTGCCAGCAGCTTGGGGACAGGCTCCTACGAGCAGTACTTC
CASSLGTGSYEQYF
>TRBV5-1|TRBD1|TRBJ1-2|-
TGCGCCAGCAGCTTGGTTGCAGGGGGTCCCTATGGCTACACCTTC
CASSLVAGGPYGYTF
>TRBV5-1|TRBD1|TRBJ2-1|-
TGCGCCAGCAACACGGGACAGGGCGACAATGAGCAGTTCTTC
CASNTGQGDNEQFF
>TRBV7-9|-|TRBJ2-1|-
TGTGCCAGCAGCCCGAGAGGTAACGGCTACAATGAGCAGTTCTTC
CASSPRGNGYNEQFF
>TRBV5-1|-|TRBJ2-6|-
TGCGCCAGCAGCTTGGGTTCAGGAGACTCTGGGGCCAACGTCCTGACTTTC
CASSLGSGDSGANVLTF
>TRBV6-5|-|TRBJ2-1|-
TGTGCCAGCGGAGATCGGTCGCAGGGTCACAATGAGCAGTTCTTC
CASGDRSQGHNEQFF